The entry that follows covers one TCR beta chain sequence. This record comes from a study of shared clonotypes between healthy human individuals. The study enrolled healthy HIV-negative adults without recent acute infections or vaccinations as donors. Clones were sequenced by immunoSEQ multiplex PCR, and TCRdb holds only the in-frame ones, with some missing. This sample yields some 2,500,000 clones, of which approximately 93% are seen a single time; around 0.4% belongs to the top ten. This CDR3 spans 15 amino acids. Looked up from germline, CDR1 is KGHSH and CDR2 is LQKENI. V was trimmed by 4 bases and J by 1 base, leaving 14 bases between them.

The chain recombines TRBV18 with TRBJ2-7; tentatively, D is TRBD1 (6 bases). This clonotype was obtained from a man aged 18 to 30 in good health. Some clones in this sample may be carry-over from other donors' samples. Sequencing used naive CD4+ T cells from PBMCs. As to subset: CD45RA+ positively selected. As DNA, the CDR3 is TGTGCCAGCTCACAACCGGAAGGGGGTTCCTACGAGCAGTACTTC. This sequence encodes CASSQPEGGSYEQYF.